This T cell receptor (beta chain) is drawn from a study of T cells in tuberculosis. Here immunoSEQ multiplex PCR was the method, and the copy in TCRdb shows in-frame clones only, minus some. The sample shows 25,000 to 35,000 clones, roughly 95% of them seen only once. Overall study findings and caveats: Active tuberculosis alpha repertoires lay closer to GMM-specific TCRs than controls'.

Unsorted cryopreserved PBMC were sequenced, averaging around 100,000 T cells per clinical donor. Comment on this clone: Its specificity is not known.

CDR3 length equals 17 residues. With V trimmed by 3 bases and J by 7 bases, 16 bases remained unmatched. Germline assignment: CDR1 ENHRY and CDR2 SYGVKD. The sample comprised PBMCs. The rearrangement uses TRBV10-3 and TRBJ2-7; 9 bases fit TRBD2. This TCR came from a donor between 10 and 35 years old with latent tuberculosis or without tuberculosis infection. The CDR3 is CAISERSAGGPSGEQYF. The DNA of the CDR3 is TGTGCCATCAGTGAAAGGAGCGCGGGAGGGCCCTCTGGAGAGCAGTACTTC.